Detailed here is one T cell receptor (beta chain). The antigen remains undetermined. Isolating PBMCs gave at least 7 million of these cells per sample. This specimen belongs to a study of blood T cells in healthy people across ages. Study-wide findings and caveats: Comparison with aged donors showed that long-lived donors had more naive CD4+ cells and higher diversity. Per million T cells, TCR beta diversity dropped about linearly as age rose.

For the second PCR, which ran for about 7 to 11 cycles, a sample-barcoded 5' primer and a J-beta primer mix were used. TCRdb analysed the 5' RACE reads with MiXCR anew, one entry per CDR3 protein. This sample has approximately 2,000,000 distinct CDR3 sequences, with roughly two fifths found just once. Per the germline V gene, CDR1 is KGHSH and CDR2 is LQKENI. This CDR3 has 18 residues. With 3 bases clipped from V and 0 bases from J, the junction kept 13 bases outside the gene matches. Sequenced sample: blood. This clonotype was sampled from a human donor in good health. This chain uses TRBV18 with TRBJ1-1; TRBD1 matches at 7 bases. CDR3 loop: CASSPQGPSGQLNTEAFF. CDR3 DNA: TGTGCCAGCTCACCGCAGGGGCCCTCGGGACAGTTGAACACTGAAGCTTTCTTT. Complete variable domain (other parts from reference TRBV18 and TRBJ1-1): NAGVMQNPRHLVRRRGQEARLRCSPMKGHSHVYWYRQLPEEGLKFMVYLQKENIIDESGMPKERFSAEFPKEGPSILRIQQVVRGDSAAYFCASSPQGPSGQLNTEAFFGQGTRLTVV.